The 11 T cell receptor beta chains listed next were all sequenced from one sample in a study of OX40 agonist ivuxolimab in advanced cancers. Library generation was performed with the immunoSEQ multiplex PCR assay. Held by TCRdb, this immuneACCESS table contains in-frame sequences only and omits some clones. Under half of the omission traces to an unresolved V gene where checked; the cause of the rest is unknown. The sample table shows tens of thousands of clones, and 75% to 90% are seen once. Less than 35% of the sample is held by the ten biggest clonotypes. Sequencing was performed on CD4+ or CD8+ T cells sorted from blood, taken in a trial of the OX40 agonist ivuxolimab. The receptor set was obtained from an adult with an advanced solid tumor such as melanoma, head and neck, liver or kidney cancer.

This chain uses TRBV10-1 with TRBJ2-5, with D perhaps matching TRBD1 (5 bases). The CDR3 spans 14 residues. V shed 3 bases and J shed 2 bases, with 10 bases lying between them. Per germline, CDR1 WNHNN and CDR2 SYGVQD (reference sequence). The chain's CDR3 is CASSELGAQETQYF. The CDR3 DNA sequence: TGCGCCAGCAGTGAATTAGGGGCACAAGAGACCCAGTACTTC.

V is TRBV9 and J is TRBJ2-3; no reliable D call. This CDR3 has 15 residues. In germline, CDR1 is SGDLS, CDR2 YYNGEE. V was clipped by 0 bases and J by 3 bases, with 11 bases between them. The CDR3 DNA reads as TGTGCCAGCAGCGTAGTACAGAAAAGTACAGATACGCAGTATTTT. This codes for CASSVVQKSTDTQYF.

This rearrangement joins TRBV28 to TRBJ1-4; D call uncertain. This CDR3 is built from 14 residues. Germline V gives CDR1 MDHEN, CDR2 SYDVKM. V was shortened by 3 bases and J by 4 bases, with 9 bases between the two germline ends. The CDR3 reads CASSFSRINEKLFF. In DNA, the CDR3 is TGTGCCAGCAGTTTCAGCAGGATTAATGAAAAACTGTTTTTT.

This clone was seen just once. V is TRBV13 and J is TRBJ2-7; D perhaps matches TRBD1 (6 bases). With 3 bases removed from V and 3 bases from J, the gap between germline ends came to 9 bases. The CDR3 totals 13 residues. Per the germline V gene, CDR1 is PRHDT and CDR2 is FYEKMQ (reference sequence). CDR3 in amino acids: CASSLVGGYEQYF. CDR3 sequence (DNA): TGTGCCAGCAGCTTGGTAGGGGGCTACGAGCAGTACTTC.

The chain uses TRBV27 and TRBJ1-2; 8 nucleotides align to TRBD1. V shed 2 bases and J 5 bases; nucleotides not matched to a gene: 7. Per germline, CDR1 MNHEY and CDR2 SMNVEV (reference sequence). CDR3 length equals 15 residues. CDR3 amino acids: CASSLQGASGYGYTF. CDR3 DNA: TGTGCCAGCAGTTTACAGGGGGCTTCGGGTTATGGCTACACCTTC.

This rearrangement joins TRBV11-1 to TRBJ2-5; maybe TRBD2 (5 bases). Trimming removed 7 bases at V and 4 bases at J, with 10 bases between. Germline V gene sequence: CDR1 SGHAT, CDR2 FQDESV (reference sequence). The CDR3 totals 12 residues. CDR3 nucleotides: TGTGCCAGCACCCTAGCAGGAGAGACCCAGTACTTC. It specifies CASTLAGETQYF.

This chain uses TRBV5-1 with TRBJ2-5; D not resolved. V was cut by 0 bases and J by 0 bases, with 0 bases left in between. The CDR3 loop spans 12 amino acids. The germline V gene encodes CDR1 SGHRS and CDR2 YFSETQ. The CDR3 protein is CASSLDQETQYF. The CDR3 nucleotides are TGCGCCAGCAGCTTGGACCAAGAGACCCAGTACTTC. The complete variable domain, with remaining parts taken from reference TRBV5-1 and TRBJ2-5, reads KAGVTQTPRYLIKTRGQQVTLSCSPISGHRSVSWYQQTPGQGLQFLFEYFSETQRNKGNFPGRFSGRQFSNSRSEMNVSTLELGDSALYLCASSLDQETQYFGPGTRLLVL.

The chain is built from TRBV5-6 and TRBJ1-1; D gene uncertain. The V end lost 7 bases, the J end lost 1 base, and 11 bases lay between the germline ends. Germline V gene lookup returns CDR1 SGHDT and CDR2 YYEEEE. The CDR3 consists of 13 residues. The chain's CDR3 is CASSLPGNTEAFF. In DNA form, the CDR3 reads TGTGCCAGCTCCCTTCCCGGGAACACTGAAGCTTTCTTT.

This clone was detected a few times. V and J are TRBV4-1 and TRBJ1-6, with D uncertain. V dropped 1 base and J dropped 0 bases, with 4 bases sitting between them. CDR3 length: 15 amino acids. Germline CDR1 MGHRA, CDR2 YSYEKL. The CDR3 here is CASSQGGSYNSPLHF. As DNA, the CDR3 is TGCGCCAGCAGCCAAGGGGGCTCCTATAATTCACCCCTCCACTTT.

The chain combines TRBV6-5 with TRBJ2-1; D call uncertain. Trimming pared 3 bases from V and 5 bases from J, leaving 11 bases between. The CDR3 runs to 14 residues. The germline V gene encodes CDR1 MNHEY and CDR2 SVGAGI. The CDR3 coding sequence is TGTGCCAGCAGTTATCACCCCCCTAACAATGAGCAGTTCTTC. This translates into CASSYHPPNNEQFF.

V usage is TRBV5-1 and J usage is TRBJ2-7, with D possibly being TRBD1 (6 bases). The V end was cut by 1 base, the J end by 8 bases, with 22 bases between. The germline gives CDR1 SGHRS, CDR2 YFSETQ. CDR3 length: 16 residues. The CDR3 DNA reads TGCGCCAGCAGCTTGAATCCGGGACATAAAGAAAACAAGCAGTACTTC. Amino acids: CASSLNPGHKENKQYF.